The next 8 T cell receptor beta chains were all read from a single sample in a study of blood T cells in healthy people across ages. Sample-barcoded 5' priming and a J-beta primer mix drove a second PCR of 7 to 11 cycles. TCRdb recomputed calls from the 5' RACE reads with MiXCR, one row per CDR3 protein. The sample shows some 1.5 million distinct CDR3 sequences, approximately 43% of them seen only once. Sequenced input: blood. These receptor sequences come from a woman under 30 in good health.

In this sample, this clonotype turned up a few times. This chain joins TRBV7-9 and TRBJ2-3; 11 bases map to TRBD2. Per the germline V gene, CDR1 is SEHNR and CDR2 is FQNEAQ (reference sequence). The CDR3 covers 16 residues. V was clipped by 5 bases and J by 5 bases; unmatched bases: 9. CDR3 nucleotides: TGTGCCAGCAGCGGACGACTAGCGGGGCTCGTAGATACGCAGTATTTT. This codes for CASSGRLAGLVDTQYF. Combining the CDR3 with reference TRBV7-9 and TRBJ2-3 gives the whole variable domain DTGVSQNPRHKITKRGQNVTFRCDPISEHNRLYWYRQTLGQGPEFLTYFQNEAQLEKSRLLSDRFSAERPKGSFSTLEIQRTEQGDSAMYLCASSGRLAGLVDTQYFGPGTRLTVL.

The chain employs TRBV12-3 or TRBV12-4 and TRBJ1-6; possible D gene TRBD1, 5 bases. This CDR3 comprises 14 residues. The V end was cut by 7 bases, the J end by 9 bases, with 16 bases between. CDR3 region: CASNVGRASSPLHF. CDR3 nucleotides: TGTGCCAGCAACGTGGGCAGGGCGTCTTCACCCCTCCACTTT.

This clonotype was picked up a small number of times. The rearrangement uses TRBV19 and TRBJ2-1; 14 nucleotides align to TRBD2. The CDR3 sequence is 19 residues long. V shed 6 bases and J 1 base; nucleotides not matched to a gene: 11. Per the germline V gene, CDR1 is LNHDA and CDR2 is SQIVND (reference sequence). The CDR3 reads CASRTGVGTSGSSYNEQFF. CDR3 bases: TGTGCCAGTAGAACAGGGGTAGGGACTAGCGGGAGTTCCTACAATGAGCAGTTCTTC.

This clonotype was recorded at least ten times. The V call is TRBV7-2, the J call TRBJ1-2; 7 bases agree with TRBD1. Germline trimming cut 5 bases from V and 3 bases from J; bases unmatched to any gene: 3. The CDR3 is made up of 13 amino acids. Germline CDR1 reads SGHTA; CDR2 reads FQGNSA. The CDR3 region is CASSVDRDYGYTF. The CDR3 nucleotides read TGTGCCAGCAGCGTAGACAGGGACTATGGCTACACCTTC.

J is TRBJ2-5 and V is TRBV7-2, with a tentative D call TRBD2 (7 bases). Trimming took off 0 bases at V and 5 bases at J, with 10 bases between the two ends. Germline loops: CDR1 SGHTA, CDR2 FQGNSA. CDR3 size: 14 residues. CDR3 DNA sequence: TGTGCCAGCAGCTTAGCTCGGGGGGCGGAGACCCAGTACTTC. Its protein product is CASSLARGAETQYF.

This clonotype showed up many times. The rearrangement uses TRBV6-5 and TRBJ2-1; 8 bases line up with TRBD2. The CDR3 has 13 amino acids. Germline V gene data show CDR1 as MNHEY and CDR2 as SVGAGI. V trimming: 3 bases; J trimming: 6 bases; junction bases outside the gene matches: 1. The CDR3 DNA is TGTGCCAGCAGTTATAGCGGGGTCAATGAGCAGTTCTTC. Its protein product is CASSYSGVNEQFF.

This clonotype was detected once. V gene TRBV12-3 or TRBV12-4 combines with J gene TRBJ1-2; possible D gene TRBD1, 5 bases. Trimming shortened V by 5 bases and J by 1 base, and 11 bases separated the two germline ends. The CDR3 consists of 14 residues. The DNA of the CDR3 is TGTGCCAGCAGTGACAGTCAGCTTAACTATGGCTACACCTTC. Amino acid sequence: CASSDSQLNYGYTF.

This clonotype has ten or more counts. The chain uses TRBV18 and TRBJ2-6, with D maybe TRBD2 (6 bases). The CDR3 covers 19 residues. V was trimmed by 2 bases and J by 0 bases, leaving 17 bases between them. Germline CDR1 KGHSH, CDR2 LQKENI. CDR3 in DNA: TGTGCCAGCTCACCAGCGGGGCTGTCACCGGCCTCTGGGGCCAACGTCCTGACTTTC. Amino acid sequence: CASSPAGLSPASGANVLTF. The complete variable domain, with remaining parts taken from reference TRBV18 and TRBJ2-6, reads NAGVMQNPRHLVRRRGQEARLRCSPMKGHSHVYWYRQLPEEGLKFMVYLQKENIIDESGMPKERFSAEFPKEGPSILRIQQVVRGDSAAYFCASSPAGLSPASGANVLTFGAGSRLTVL.